This T cell receptor beta chain was captured by sequencing in a study of blood T cell repertoires in COVID-19. Clones were sequenced by immunoSEQ multiplex PCR, and TCRdb holds only the in-frame ones, with some missing. This table holds some 100,000 clones, around three quarters found once. This clone appeared a few times. The material sequenced was peripheral blood. This sequence was found in a human donor in a cohort sampled during active or convalescent COVID-19.

The CDR3 loop reads CASSQDPSGQFYNEQFF. The CDR3 bases are TGCGCCAGCAGCCAAGATCCGTCCGGACAGTTCTACAATGAGCAGTTCTTC. V usage is TRBV4-3 and J usage is TRBJ2-1; the D gene is possibly TRBD1 (6 bases). Germline lookup yields CDR1 LGHNA and CDR2 YSLEER. This CDR3 contains 17 residues. The V end was cut by 0 bases, the J end by 3 bases, with 15 bases between.